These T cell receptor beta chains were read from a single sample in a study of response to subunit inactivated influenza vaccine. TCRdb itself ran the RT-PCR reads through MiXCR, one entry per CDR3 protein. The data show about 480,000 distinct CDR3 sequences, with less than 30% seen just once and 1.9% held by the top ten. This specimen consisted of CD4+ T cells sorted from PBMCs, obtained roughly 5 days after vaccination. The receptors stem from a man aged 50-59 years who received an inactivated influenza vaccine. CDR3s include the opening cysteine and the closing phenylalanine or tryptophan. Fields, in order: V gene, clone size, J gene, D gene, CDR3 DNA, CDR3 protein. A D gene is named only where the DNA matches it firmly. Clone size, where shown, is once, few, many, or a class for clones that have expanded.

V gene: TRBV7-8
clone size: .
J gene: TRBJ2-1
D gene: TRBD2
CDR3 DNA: TGTGCCAGCAGCCCCGGGACTAGCGGGGGGCCTTACAATGAGCAGTTCTTC
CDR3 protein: CASSPGTSGGPYNEQFF

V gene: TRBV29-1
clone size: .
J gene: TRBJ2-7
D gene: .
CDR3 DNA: TGCAGCGGCTTCCCTAGATTTGCTAGGGGTCCCGAGCAGTACTTC
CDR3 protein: CSGFPRFARGPEQYF

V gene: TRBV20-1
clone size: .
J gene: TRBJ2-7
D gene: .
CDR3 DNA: TGCAGTGCTAGAGTTAACTGGCCACCCTACGAGCAGTACTTC
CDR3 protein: CSARVNWPPYEQYF

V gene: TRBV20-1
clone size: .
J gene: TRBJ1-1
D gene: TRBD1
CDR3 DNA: TGCAGTGCTAGAAACTTTAGACAGGGAACCTATGAAGCTTTCTTT
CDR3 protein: CSARNFRQGTYEAFF

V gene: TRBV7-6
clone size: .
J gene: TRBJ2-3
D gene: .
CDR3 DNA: TGTGCCAGCAGCACCAGACGTAGCGGCTCCCGGGAAGGCACAGATACGCAGTATTTT
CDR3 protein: CASSTRRSGSREGTDTQYF

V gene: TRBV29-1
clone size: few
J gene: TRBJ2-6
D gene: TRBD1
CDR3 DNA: TGCAGCGTAAAACAGGGGACTGGGGCCAACGTCCTGACTTTC
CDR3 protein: CSVKQGTGANVLTF

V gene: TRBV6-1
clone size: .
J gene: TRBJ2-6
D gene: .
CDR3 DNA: TGTGCCAGCAGTGAAGGATGGTTTGGGCCAGGGAGACCCTCTGGGGCCAACGTCCTGACTTTC
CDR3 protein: CASSEGWFGPGRPSGANVLTF

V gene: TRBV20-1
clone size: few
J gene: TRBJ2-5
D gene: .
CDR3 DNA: TGCAGTGCTAGAGATGAGGCTAGAATCCAAGAGACCCAGTACTTC
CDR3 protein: CSARDEARIQETQYF

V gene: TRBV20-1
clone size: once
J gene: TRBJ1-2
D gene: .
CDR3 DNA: TGCAGTGCTAGAGAGGCAGGGAGGGGAGGCTACACCTTC
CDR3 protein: CSAREAGRGGYTF

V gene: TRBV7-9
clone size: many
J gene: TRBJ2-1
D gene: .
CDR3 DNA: TGTGCCAGCAGCTTAGTGACTAGCTCCTACAATGAGCAGTTCTTC
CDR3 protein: CASSLVTSSYNEQFF

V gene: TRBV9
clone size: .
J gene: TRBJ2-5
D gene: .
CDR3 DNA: TGTGCCAGCAGCGTGGGGTTTTCGGGGGTGGAGACCCAGTACTTC
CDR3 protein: CASSVGFSGVETQYF

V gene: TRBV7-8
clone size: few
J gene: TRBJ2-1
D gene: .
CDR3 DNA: TGTGCCAGCAGCTTAGAGGCAGCGGCGACCTACAATGAGCAGTTCTTC
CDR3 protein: CASSLEAAATYNEQFF

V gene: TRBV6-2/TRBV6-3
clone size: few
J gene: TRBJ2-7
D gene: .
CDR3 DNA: TGTGCCAGCGGGAAGGTCCCCTACGAGCAGTACTTC
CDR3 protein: CASGKVPYEQYF

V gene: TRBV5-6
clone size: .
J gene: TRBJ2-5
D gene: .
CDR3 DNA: TGTGCCAGCAGCCGGGACGCCGAGACAGAGACCCAGTACTTC
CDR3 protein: CASSRDAETETQYF

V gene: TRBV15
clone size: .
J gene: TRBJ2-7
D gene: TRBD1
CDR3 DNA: TGTGCCACCAGCAGAAGTCGGGACAGGGTATACGAGCAGTACTTC
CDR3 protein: CATSRSRDRVYEQYF

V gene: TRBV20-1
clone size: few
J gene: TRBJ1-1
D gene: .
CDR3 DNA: TGCAGTGCTAACAGGGTCTCGGCCACTGAAGCTTTCTTT
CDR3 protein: CSANRVSATEAFF

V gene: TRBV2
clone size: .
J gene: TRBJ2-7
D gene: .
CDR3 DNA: TGTGCCAGCAGTGAGGAAGGTGGGGTCGGACTCTCCTACGAGCAGTACTTC
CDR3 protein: CASSEEGGVGLSYEQYF

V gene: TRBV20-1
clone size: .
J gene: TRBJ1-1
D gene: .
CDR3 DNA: TGCAGTGCTACACCAGGTTTCTGGAACACTGAAGCTTTCTTT
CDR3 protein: CSATPGFWNTEAFF

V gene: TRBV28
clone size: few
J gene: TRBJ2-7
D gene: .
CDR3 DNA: TGTGCCAGCAGTTTGGCCGGACCGTACTACGAGCAGTACTTC
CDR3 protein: CASSLAGPYYEQYF

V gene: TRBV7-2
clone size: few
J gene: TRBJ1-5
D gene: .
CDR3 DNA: TGTGCCAGCAGCCCCGGACAGCGCAACAATCAGCCCCAGCATTTT
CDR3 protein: CASSPGQRNNQPQHF

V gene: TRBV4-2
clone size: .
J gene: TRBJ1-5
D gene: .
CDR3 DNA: TGTGCCAGCAGCCAAGTCGGGGGTAAGCAGCCCCAGCATTTT
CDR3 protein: CASSQVGGKQPQHF

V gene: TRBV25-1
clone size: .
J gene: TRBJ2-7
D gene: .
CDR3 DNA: TGTGCCAGCAGTCGGGCTGTATACGTAGGGAGCGAGCAGTACTTC
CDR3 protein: CASSRAVYVGSEQYF

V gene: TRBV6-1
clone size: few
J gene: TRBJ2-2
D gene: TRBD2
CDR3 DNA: TGTGCCAGCAGTCCCCGCGGGACTAGCGGGGGCCCCGGGACCGGGGAGCTGTTTTTT
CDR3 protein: CASSPRGTSGGPGTGELFF

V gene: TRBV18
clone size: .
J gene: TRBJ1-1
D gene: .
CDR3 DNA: TGTGCCAGCTCACCGGCGACAGGGAACACTGAAGCTTTCTTT
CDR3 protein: CASSPATGNTEAFF

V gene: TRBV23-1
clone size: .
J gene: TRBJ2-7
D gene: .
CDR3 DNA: TGCGCCAGCAGTCAATGGGGCAAGGAGCAGTACTTC
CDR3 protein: CASSQWGKEQYF

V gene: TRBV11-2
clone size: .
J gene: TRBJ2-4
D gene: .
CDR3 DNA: TGTGCCAGCAGCTTACTCCGGGTTGACAGACCTCTAGCCAAAAACATTCAGTACTTC
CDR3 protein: CASSLLRVDRPLAKNIQYF

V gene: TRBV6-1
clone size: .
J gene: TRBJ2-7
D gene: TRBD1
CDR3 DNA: TGTGCCAGCCGTGTTCAGGGGGCCAAAGAGCAGTACTTC
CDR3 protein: CASRVQGAKEQYF

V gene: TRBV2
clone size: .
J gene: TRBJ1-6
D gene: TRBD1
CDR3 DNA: TGTGCCAGCAGTGAGGACAGGGTTCAGTCACCCCTCCACTTT
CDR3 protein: CASSEDRVQSPLHF

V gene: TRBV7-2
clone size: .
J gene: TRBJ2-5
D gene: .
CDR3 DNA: TGTGCCAGCAGCTTCCCTGGGACCTCACGGGAGACCCAGTACTTC
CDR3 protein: CASSFPGTSRETQYF

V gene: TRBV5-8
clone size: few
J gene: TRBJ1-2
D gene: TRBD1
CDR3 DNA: TGTGCCAGCAGCGTGCCCCCACAGGGGAGCTATGGCTACACCTTC
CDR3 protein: CASSVPPQGSYGYTF

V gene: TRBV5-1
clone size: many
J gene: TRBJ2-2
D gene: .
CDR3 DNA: TGCGCCAGCAGCTTGGTCGGGGCCGGGGAGCTGTTTTTT
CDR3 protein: CASSLVGAGELFF

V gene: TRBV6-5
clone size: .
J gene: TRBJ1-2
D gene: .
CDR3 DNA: TGTGCCAGCAGTTACTCGCGCAGGGACTATGGCTACACCTTC
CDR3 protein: CASSYSRRDYGYTF

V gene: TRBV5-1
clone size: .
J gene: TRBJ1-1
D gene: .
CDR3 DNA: TGCGCCAGCACCATTGGTCCCAACATGAACACTGAAGCTTTCTTT
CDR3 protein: CASTIGPNMNTEAFF

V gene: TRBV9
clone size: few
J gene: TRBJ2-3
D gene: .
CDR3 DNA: TGTGCCAGCAGCGTCGGCAGGGGGGTAAGCACAGATACGCAGTATTTT
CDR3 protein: CASSVGRGVSTDTQYF

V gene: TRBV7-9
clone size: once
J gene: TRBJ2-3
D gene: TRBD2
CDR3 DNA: TGTGCCAGCAGCTTAGTGGGAACTAGCGGGAGCGCAGATACGCAGTATTTT
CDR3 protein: CASSLVGTSGSADTQYF

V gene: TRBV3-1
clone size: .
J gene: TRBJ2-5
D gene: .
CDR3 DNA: TGTGCCAGCAGCCAAGTTCTCGGCCTAGCAGGCGGAGAGACCCAGTACTTC
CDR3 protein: CASSQVLGLAGGETQYF

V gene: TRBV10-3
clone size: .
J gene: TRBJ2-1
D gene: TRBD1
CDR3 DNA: TGTGCCATCAGACGGACAGGGGGCGATTACAATGAGCAGTTCTTC
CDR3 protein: CAIRRTGGDYNEQFF

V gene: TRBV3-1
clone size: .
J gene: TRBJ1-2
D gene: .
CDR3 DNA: TGTGCCAGCAGTCCCATTGACAACTATGGCTACACCTTC
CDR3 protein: CASSPIDNYGYTF

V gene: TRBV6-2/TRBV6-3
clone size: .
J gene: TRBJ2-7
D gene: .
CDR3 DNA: TGTGCCAGCAGTCCGGGACTTTTCGAGCAGTACTTC
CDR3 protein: CASSPGLFEQYF

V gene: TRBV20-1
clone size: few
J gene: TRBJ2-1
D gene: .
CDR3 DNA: TGCAGTGCTAGAGATGGCAGGGTCAATGAGCAGTTCTTC
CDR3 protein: CSARDGRVNEQFF

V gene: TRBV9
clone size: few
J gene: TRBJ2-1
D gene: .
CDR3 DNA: TGTGCCAGCAGCACTAGCTGGGGGACAGTGGGCGATGAGCAGTTCTTC
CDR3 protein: CASSTSWGTVGDEQFF

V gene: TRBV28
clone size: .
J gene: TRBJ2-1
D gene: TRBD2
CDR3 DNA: TGTGCCAGCAGTTCGGGGACTAGCGGGAGTCGATTCTTC
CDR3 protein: CASSSGTSGSRFF